This T cell receptor beta chain derives from a study of T-cell memory formation after mild COVID-19. Broader study findings: Memory cells collected pre-infection included some clones that later responded, suggesting cross-reactive memory joined. Day 37-peaking second-wave clones had unconfirmed SARS-CoV-2 specificity.

Researchers used 5'RACE with constant-segment primers to make TCR alpha and TCR beta cDNA libraries that carry sample barcodes and UMIs. TCRdb reprocessed the 5' RACE reads with MiXCR, giving one entry per CDR3 protein. The sample consists of roughly 550,000 distinct CDR3 sequences, roughly 20% of them appearing once. V was trimmed by 3 bases and J by 3 bases, leaving 10 bases between them. This CDR3 contains 14 residues. Germline V gives CDR1 LGHNA, CDR2 YNFKEQ. This clonotype was observed a few times. The antigen remains undetermined. The sequence was obtained from an adult woman who had mild COVID-19 (a few samples of this study predate the infection). Cell type and time point are not known. The V gene is TRBV4-2, the J gene TRBJ2-3; unclear D gene. Sequencing input: PBMCs or a T cell subset sorted from them (not recorded which). The CDR3 bases are TGTGCCAGCAGCCAGTCCCCCGGGACAGATACGCAGTATTTT. Protein product: CASSQSPGTDTQYF.